The clone carrying this T cell receptor beta chain showed up just a few times. Its target is not known. TCRdb itself ran the 5' RACE reads through MiXCR, one entry per CDR3 protein. Here the sample spans approximately 60,000 distinct CDR3 sequences, approximately 9.5% being singletons. This entry belongs to a study of T-cell memory formation after mild COVID-19. Study results and caveats: CD4+ contracting clones were mainly CM and EM; CD8+ ones, EMRA. In pre-infection memory, a portion of responding clones appeared, which suggested that cross-reactive memory joined.

This CDR3 comprises 17 residues. Trimming cost V 5 bases and J 6 bases; bases outside gene matches: 15. The germline CDR1 and CDR2 sequences are SGHVS and FNYEAQ. The clonotype comes from a man in his late teens or twenties who had mild COVID-19 (a few samples of this study predate the infection). Cell type and time point are not known. This chain connects TRBV7-6 to TRBJ2-3, with TRBD2 matching over 9 bases. Sequenced input: PBMCs or a T cell subset sorted from them (not recorded which). The CDR3 here is CASSPPAGAGGWDTQYF. The CDR3 DNA reads TGTGCCAGCAGCCCCCCCGCCGGAGCGGGGGGTTGGGATACGCAGTATTTT.